This entry features one TCR beta chain sequence. This receptor's antigen is unknown. The junction and the germline gene differ at one end; a read error may be behind it. Systemically healthy Caucasian individuals from Russia, 39 in total and aged about 6 to 90 years, were included as donors. Approximately 11 milliliters of peripheral blood were drawn from each donor into EDTA-treated Vacutainer tubes. Ficoll-Paque density-gradient centrifugation was used to isolate PBMCs, with at least 6.5 million per sample. Trizol reagent was used to extract total RNA from PBMCs, with at least 5 micrograms per sample. For every donor, flow cytometry on a PBMC aliquot measured the percentage of naive CD45RAhigh/CD27high T cells. From its cysteine to its phenylalanine, the CDR3 spans 10 amino acids. Only the CDR3 DNA is retained, 30 bases long and in frame from the first base. The sample comes from a study of blood T cells in healthy people across ages (dated by TCRdb to about 2015). A note on the overall study: Template switching captured roughly one uniquely barcoded TCR beta cDNA molecule per two T cells in model experiments. To track age-related changes in TCR beta repertoire diversity, the study relied on deep sequencing normalized with unique cDNA molecular identifiers. The donors were split into four age groups: young (average around 15 years), middle-aged (39), aged (approximately 59) and long-lived (roughly 77). To avoid experimental bias, donors of different ages were distributed randomly across sequencing lanes. Using the same blood draw, the study looked at two additional independent replicas of 1 million unique cDNA reads for two donors, one aged 18 to 30 and the other aged 80 or older.

What the research found in general, with its limitations: Estimates of total diversity based on one million sequenced T cells were regarded as lower bounds and as underestimates. Bulk unsorted PBMC profiling prevented conclusive comparison of naive and antigen-experienced compartments. A strong correlation was found between observed TCR beta diversity and the percentage of naive T cells measured by flow cytometry. Compared with the aged group, the long-lived group had more naive CD4+ T cells, fewer expanded clones and increased TCR diversity, suggesting age selection. Because the CMV infection status of the donors was unknown, age-related changes in expanded clonotypes may potentially have been confounded. As age increased, observed TCR beta diversity per million T cells dropped in a roughly linear way, and a significant reduction was already evident by age about 36.

Libraries were made using 5' RACE. The instrument given in TCRdb is Illumina HiSeq 2500. The second PCR ran for about 6 to 12 cycles and used a J-beta primer mix along with a sample-barcoded 5' primer. A template-switch 5' adaptor carrying 12 random nucleotides introduced a unique molecular identifier onto each TCR beta cDNA molecule. At least 2.5 million CDR3-containing paired-end reads were obtained from each sample. First-strand cDNA synthesis was performed from all RNA using the Mint cDNA synthesis kit, with priming by a TRBC-specific oligonucleotide. Following uracil-DNA glycosylase treatment, all cDNA underwent a first 18-cycle PCR with the universal primers M1SS and BC2_uni_R. As for the authors' bioinformatics: For normalization, 1 million high-quality reads were randomly selected from each sample, with every read carrying a distinct molecular identifier. Reads sharing molecular identifiers were discarded rather than binned into consensus sequences. MiTCR, with a Q25 quality threshold and the strictest error-elimination algorithm, was used for CDR3 identification, clonotype clustering and error correction. Lower-bound total TCR beta diversity was estimated with a nonparametric unseen species model using Euler transformation. TCRdb trimmed public reads at Q25 via fastp, called clones via MiXCR and kept in-frame beta chains. Each CDR3 protein gets just one entry, which takes the most common genes and DNA from the rows behind it. V and J calls and clone size were set by TCRdb, not the authors. The sample table holds 850,000 to 1,000,000 distinct CDR3 sequences, of which around 49% were seen once. The ten largest make up 13% of the sample.

The sequenced sample was blood. This sequence uses TRBV12-3 or TRBV12-4 and TRBJ2-3, with an unclear D gene assignment. The TCR sequence derives from a young man in good health. CDR3 reads: CASSLDRQYF. The DNA sequence is TGTGCCAGCAGCCTAGATAGGCAGTATTTT.